The 16 T cell receptor beta chains given below trace back to one sample, sequenced in a study of T-cell reconstitution after alpha-beta-depleted transplantation in children. Preparing the TCRbeta library involved the use of unique molecular identifiers. TCRdb reprocessed the PCR reads with MiXCR, giving one entry per CDR3 protein. The sample carries fewer than 700,000 distinct CDR3 sequences, roughly 23% recorded once. Sequenced material: PBMCs, mostly from graft donor cells, taken 360 days after TCRalphabeta/CD19-depleted stem cell transplant. These TCRs come from a boy in the first two years of life who had a stem cell transplant for acute myeloid leukemia, so the T cells may come from the graft donor.

The rearrangement uses TRBV5-1 and TRBJ2-5, with a possible D match to TRBD2 (5 bases). The CDR3 has 14 residues. The V end lost 4 bases, the J end lost 4 bases, and 14 bases lay between the germline ends. Germline assignment: CDR1 SGHRS and CDR2 YFSETQ. CDR3 residues: CASSNQADTETQYF. CDR3 in DNA: TGCGCCAGCAGCAACCAAGCGGATACAGAGACCCAGTACTTC.

This clonotype has only a few counts. The chain carries TRBV6-5 and TRBJ1-1, with 11 bases lining up with TRBD1. The CDR3 contains 16 residues. The V and J ends lost 2 bases and 8 bases, in that order; junction bases with no gene match: 10. Germline CDR1 MNHEY, CDR2 SVGAGI. CDR3 bases: TGTGCCAGCAGTTACGCGGTACCCGGACAGGGGGCGGAAGCTTTCTTT. It encodes CASSYAVPGQGAEAFF.

In this sample, this clonotype turned up a few times. The CDR3 DNA is TGTGCCAGCAGTCCCTCGGGGGGCCCCAATCAGCCCCAGCATTTT. Amino acid sequence: CASSPSGGPNQPQHF. V is TRBV6-5 and J is TRBJ1-5, with D tentatively TRBD1 (6 bases). V lost 5 bases to trimming and J lost 3 bases, with 14 bases between them. CDR1 is MNHEY, CDR2 SVGAGI, per germline. There are 15 residues in the CDR3.

In its sample, this clonotype was seen many times. V gene TRBV20-1 combines with J gene TRBJ1-2, with D possibly TRBD1 on 5 matching bases. Looked up from germline, CDR1 is DFQATT and CDR2 is SNEGSKA (reference sequence). V was pared by 3 bases and J by 7 bases, with 12 bases between. The CDR3 sequence is 12 residues long. The CDR3 loop reads CSASRQGFGYTF. CDR3 nucleotide sequence: TGCAGTGCTAGTAGGCAGGGTTTTGGCTACACCTTC.

Regarding this clonotype: This may come from a read error, since a much larger clone is one base off. The chain uses TRBV20-1 and TRBJ2-1; 12 positions match TRBD2. The CDR3 contains 16 residues. Germline CDR1 is DFQATT and CDR2 is SNEGSKA (reference sequence). CDR3 sequence (DNA): TGCAGTGCTAGAGATTGGGGGACTAGCGGGCGTAATGAGCAGATCTTC. It codes for CSARDWGTSGRNEQIF.

The gene calls are TRBV13 and TRBJ2-7, with D uncertain. This CDR3 is built from 12 residues. V dropped 3 bases and J dropped 6 bases, with 9 bases sitting between them. The germline V gene has CDR1 PRHDT and CDR2 FYEKMQ (reference sequence). CDR3 nucleotides: TGTGCCAGCAGCTTGAGCCCAGGCGAGCAGTACTTC. Amino acids: CASSLSPGEQYF. The full variable domain, its missing parts supplied by reference TRBV13 and TRBJ2-7, is AAGVIQSPRHLIKEKRETATLKCYPIPRHDTVYWYQQGPGQDPQFLISFYEKMQSDKGSIPDRFSAQQFSDYHSELNMSSLELGDSALYFCASSLSPGEQYFGPGTRLTVT.

The chain joins TRBV28 to TRBJ2-5, with 8 bases aligning to TRBD1. V lost 6 bases to trimming and J lost 4 bases; unmatched junction nucleotides: 10. This CDR3 is 15 amino acids long. Looked up from germline, CDR1 is MDHEN and CDR2 is SYDVKM. CDR3 sequence (DNA): TGTGCCAGCAGGACAGGGGCAGGGGGGACAGAGACCCAGTACTTC. This sequence encodes CASRTGAGGTETQYF.

This clonotype was detected many times. V usage is TRBV24-1 and J usage is TRBJ2-1; TRBD1 might be the D (6 bases). The CDR3 covers 15 residues. Germline CDR1 is KGHDR and CDR2 is SFDVKD. Trimming cost V 5 bases and J 8 bases, with 18 bases left between them. CDR3 DNA: TGTGCCACCAGTGGCCCTGAGGGCAGGGGCGATGAGCAGTTCTTC. It yields the protein CATSGPEGRGDEQFF.

The rearrangement joins TRBV4-2 to TRBJ2-1; D possibly corresponds to TRBD2 (6 bases). Per the germline V gene, CDR1 is LGHNA and CDR2 is YNFKEQ. The CDR3 runs to 17 residues. Between the trimmed V and J ends, which lost 1 base and 3 bases, there was a span of 16 bases. The CDR3 is CASSQGINGGVYNEQFF. The CDR3 DNA follows: TGTGCCAGCAGCCAAGGGATCAACGGGGGAGTCTACAATGAGCAGTTCTTC.

This clonotype was picked up many times. The CDR3 DNA sequence: TGTGCCAGCAGCCAGAGCTTCGATGAGCAGTTCTTC. Protein product: CASSQSFDEQFF. The rearrangement joins TRBV4-2 to TRBJ2-1; unclear D gene. Germline V gene lookup returns CDR1 LGHNA and CDR2 YNFKEQ. This CDR3 comprises 12 residues. The V and J ends lost 3 bases and 8 bases respectively, with 8 bases between them.

This chain joins TRBV20-1 and TRBJ2-7; D gene uncertain. The CDR3 covers 11 residues. CDR1 DFQATT and CDR2 SNEGSKA come from the germline V gene (reference sequence). The V and J ends lost 6 bases and 6 bases respectively, with 12 bases between them. CDR3 DNA: TGCAGTGCCAGCGAGTTCTCCGAGCAGTACGTC. Its translation is CSASEFSEQYV.

This clonotype was found a few times. The V gene is TRBV4-2, the J gene TRBJ2-3; possibly TRBD1 for D (6 bases). V was clipped by 1 base and J by 2 bases, with 13 bases between them. Per the germline V gene, CDR1 is LGHNA and CDR2 is YNFKEQ. This CDR3 contains 16 residues. The DNA of the CDR3 is TGTGCCAGCAGCCAAGTGCTAACAGGGTCCACAGATACGCAGTATTTT. Translating it yields CASSQVLTGSTDTQYF.

In regard to this clonotype: Just one base apart from a much larger clone, this may be a read error. This is likely a read error, given that the CDR3 carries no conserved phenylalanine or tryptophan at its end. The chain joins TRBV20-1 to TRBJ1-3; perhaps TRBD1 as D (6 bases). CDR1 and CDR2 (germline): DFQATT, SNEGSKA (reference sequence). This CDR3 comprises 14 residues. V dropped 6 bases and J dropped 0 bases, with 12 bases sitting between them. CDR3 coding DNA: TGCAGTGCCCCCTTAGGGGGCTCTGGAAACACCATATATTAT. Its protein is CSAPLGGSGNTIYY.

CDR3 amino acids: CASSQPQDRRETGELFF. The CDR3 coding sequence is TGCGCCAGCAGTCAACCCCAGGACAGGAGGGAAACCGGGGAGCTGTTTTTT. The rearrangement joins TRBV23-1 to TRBJ2-2; tentative D call: TRBD1 (7 bases). TRBV23-1 is noted as an ORF with a role that remains uncertain. The germline V and J ends were trimmed by 2 bases and 5 bases, with 18 bases remaining between them. The CDR3 has 17 residues.

The chain carries TRBV15 and TRBJ1-4, with 7 bases that match TRBD1. The CDR3 is 15 residues long. The germline gives CDR1 LNHNV, CDR2 YYDKDF (reference sequence). The ends lost 1 base at V and 6 bases at J; junction bases unmatched: 5. CDR3 nucleotides: TGTGCCACCAGCAGAGGACAGGGCGGGCATGAAAAACTGTTTTTT. Protein: CATSRGQGGHEKLFF.

This chain uses TRBV4-3 with TRBJ2-5; 8 bases line up with TRBD2. The germline V gene has CDR1 LGHNA and CDR2 YSLEER. The CDR3 spans 17 residues. V lost 0 bases and J lost 3; bases outside the gene matches: 9. CDR3 residues: CASSQDLPRGGEETQYF. The CDR3 nucleotides read TGCGCCAGCAGCCAAGATCTCCCCCGGGGGGGAGAAGAGACCCAGTACTTC.